One and the same sample provided the 3 T cell receptor beta chains below, sequenced in a study of blood T cell repertoires in COVID-19. TCRdb's table, derived via immunoSEQ multiplex PCR, lists solely in-frame clones and lacks some. The table has about 60,000 clones, just under 90% seen once. The sample was peripheral blood. The receptors originated from a man aged 60 to 69 with acute or convalescent COVID-19.

The rearrangement joins TRBV4-2 to TRBJ2-1; weak D call: TRBD2 (5 bases). With 2 bases removed from V and 7 bases from J, the gap between germline ends came to 9 bases. The CDR3 is 13 residues long. The germline V gene has CDR1 LGHNA and CDR2 YNFKEQ. As DNA, the CDR3 is TGTGCCAGCAGCCAAATCGGGGAGAATGAGCAGTTCTTC. Its protein product is CASSQIGENEQFF.

V gene TRBV5-1 combines with J gene TRBJ1-2; tentatively, D is TRBD1 (5 bases). Germline CDR1 reads SGHRS; CDR2 reads YFSETQ. V lost 1 base and J lost 0, with 10 bases in between. This CDR3 is 15 amino acids long. The CDR3 loop is CASSLTGDPNYGYTF. The DNA for the CDR3 is TGCGCCAGCAGCTTGACGGGGGACCCTAACTATGGCTACACCTTC.

The chain uses TRBV29-1 and TRBJ2-3; D remains unclear. The CDR3 spans 13 residues. CDR1 SQVTM and CDR2 ANQGSEA come from the germline V gene. The germline V and J ends were trimmed by 4 bases and 1 base, with 9 bases remaining between them. CDR3: CSVGWSRTDTQYF. In DNA form, the CDR3 reads TGCAGCGTTGGTTGGAGTCGCACAGATACGCAGTATTTT.